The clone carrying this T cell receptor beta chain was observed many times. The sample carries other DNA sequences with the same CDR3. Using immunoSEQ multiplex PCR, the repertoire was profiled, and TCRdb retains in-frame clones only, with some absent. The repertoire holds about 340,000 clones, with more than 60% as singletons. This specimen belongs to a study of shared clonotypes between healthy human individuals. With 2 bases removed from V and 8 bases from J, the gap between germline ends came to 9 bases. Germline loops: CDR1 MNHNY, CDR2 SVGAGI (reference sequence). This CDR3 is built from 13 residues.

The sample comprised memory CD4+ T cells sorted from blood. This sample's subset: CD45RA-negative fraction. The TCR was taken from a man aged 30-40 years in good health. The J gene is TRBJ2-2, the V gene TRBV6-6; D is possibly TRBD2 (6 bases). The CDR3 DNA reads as TGTGCCAGCAGTTACACGGGAGCGGGGGAGCTGTTTTTT. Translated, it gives CASSYTGAGELFF.